What follows are 24 T cell receptor beta chains derived from one specimen sequenced in a study of cytomegalovirus exposure and HLA in healthy donors. The PCR used 60 Vbeta and 13 Jbeta primers. Clones were read by immunoSEQ multiplex PCR, and TCRdb kept only the in-frame ones, dropping some. Of about 150,000 clones in the sample, approximately 80% were seen once. The specimen was PBMCs. The source is a woman in her forties in good health and CMV-seronegative.

This clone appeared a few times. The chain uses TRBV7-2 and TRBJ1-2; TRBD1 might be the D (6 bases). The CDR3 has 15 amino acids. From germline, CDR1 is SGHTA and CDR2 FQGNSA. Deletions cut 6 bases from V and 5 bases from J, with 19 bases between. In nucleotides, the CDR3 is TGTGCCAGCAGTCCCACAGGGCTACTTTATTATGGCTACACCTTC. This sequence encodes CASSPTGLLYYGYTF.

This clone has only a few counts. This chain connects TRBV7-9 to TRBJ2-3, with TRBD1 identical over 7 bases. The length of the CDR3 is 14 residues. Germline lookup yields CDR1 SEHNR and CDR2 FQNEAQ (reference sequence). V gave up 2 bases and J gave up 5 bases; unmatched junction bases: 4. CDR3 DNA: TGTGCCAGCAGCTTAATGCGACAGGGAGATACGCAGTATTTT. This encodes CASSLMRQGDTQYF.

The chain is built from TRBV10-2 and TRBJ1-6; D is perhaps TRBD1 (6 bases). CDR3 length: 13 amino acids. V was pared by 8 bases and J by 8 bases, with 13 bases between. Germline V gene lookup returns CDR1 WSHSY and CDR2 SAAADI. Here the CDR3 reads CASGGGLDSPLHF. CDR3 DNA: TGCGCCAGCGGGGGGGGGCTGGATTCACCCCTCCACTTT.

The genes are TRBV7-9 and TRBJ2-1, with TRBD2 matching over 10 bases. The CDR3 has 14 residues. Germline CDR1 reads SEHNR; CDR2 reads FQNEAQ (reference sequence). V lost 5 bases, J lost 9 bases, and 7 bases stayed unmatched. The CDR3 is CASSPGLAIGEQFF. As DNA, the CDR3 is TGTGCCAGCAGCCCGGGACTAGCGATAGGTGAGCAGTTCTTC. The full variable domain, completed using reference TRBV7-9 and TRBJ2-1, is DTGVSQNPRHKITKRGQNVTFRCDPISEHNRLYWYRQTLGQGPEFLTYFQNEAQLEKSRLLSDRFSAERPKGSFSTLEIQRTEQGDSAMYLCASSPGLAIGEQFFGPGTRLTVL.

The chain has TRBV2 and TRBJ1-6, with 9 bases aligning to TRBD1. The CDR3 consists of 15 residues. V lost 4 bases to trimming and J lost 7 bases; unmatched junction nucleotides: 5. The germline V gene has CDR1 SNHLY and CDR2 FYNNEI. The CDR3 DNA reads TGTGCCAGCAGTGGGGCGGACAGGGGCAATTCACCCCTCCACTTT. It codes for CASSGADRGNSPLHF.

The rearrangement joins TRBV7-6 to TRBJ2-6; tentatively, D is TRBD2 (5 bases). Per the germline V gene, CDR1 is SGHVS and CDR2 is FNYEAQ. There are 16 residues in the CDR3. V was cut by 2 bases and J by 4 bases, with 12 bases left in between. The CDR3 sequence: CASSLSGSWGANVLTF. In nucleotides, the CDR3 is TGTGCCAGCAGCTTAAGCGGTTCATGGGGGGCCAACGTCCTGACTTTC.

The rearrangement uses TRBV5-6 and TRBJ2-5, with unresolved D. Germline CDR1 SGHDT, CDR2 YYEEEE. V was clipped by 0 bases and J by 1 base, with 4 bases between them. The CDR3 length is 13 residues. The chain's CDR3 is CASSLGSQETQYF. The CDR3 DNA is TGTGCCAGCAGCTTGGGCAGCCAAGAGACCCAGTACTTC.

The genes are TRBV28 and TRBJ1-6; 8 nucleotides agree with TRBD1. Looked up from germline, CDR1 is MDHEN and CDR2 is SYDVKM. J gave up 9 bases and V 1 base, and 5 bases lay outside the gene matches. The CDR3 contains 15 residues. CDR3 in amino acids: CASSLLRTGSSPLHF. The CDR3, as DNA: TGTGCCAGCAGTTTATTGCGGACAGGGAGTTCACCCCTCCACTTT.

V gene TRBV7-3 combines with J gene TRBJ2-7; the D gene is possibly TRBD2 (6 bases). The germline V and J ends were trimmed by 4 bases and 6 bases, with 13 bases remaining between them. This CDR3 is 13 amino acids long. CDR1 and CDR2 (germline): SGHTA, FQGTGA. CDR3 sequence: CASSSQGGTEQYF. The DNA for the CDR3 is TGTGCCAGCAGCTCACAAGGAGGGACCGAGCAGTACTTC. Looking up the rest from reference TRBV7-3 and TRBJ2-7 gives the full variable domain: GAGVSQTPSNKVTEKGKYVELRCDPISGHTALYWYRQSLGQGPEFLIYFQGTGAADDSGLPNDRFFAVRPEGSVSTLKIQRTERGDSAVYLCASSSQGGTEQYFGPGTRLTVT.

The V call is TRBV9, the J call TRBJ2-5; the D is unclear. The J call could be wrong; TRBJ2-7 is a better fit for the DNA end. The CDR3 is 11 amino acids. CDR1 is SGDLS, CDR2 YYNGEE, per germline. The CDR3 here is CASSADYEQYF. The CDR3 region has the DNA TGTGCCAGCAGCGCCGACTACGAGCAGTACTTC.

This clone was picked up a small number of times. The chain carries TRBV5-4 and TRBJ2-2; TRBD2 might be the D (7 bases). CDR1 and CDR2 (germline): SGHNT, YYREEE (reference sequence). Trimming shortened V by 5 bases and J by 7 bases, and 12 bases separated the two germline ends. CDR3 length equals 13 residues. CDR3 bases: TGTGCCAGCAGGGGGGGGCCTGACGGGGAGCTGTTTTTT. Protein: CASRGGPDGELFF.

The CDR3 nucleotides are TGTGCCAGCAGTTTAATGTCGGATCAGCCCCAGCATTTT. Translated, it gives CASSLMSDQPQHF. The chain employs TRBV27 and TRBJ1-5; D unresolved. The CDR3 sequence is 13 residues long. CDR1 is MNHEY and CDR2 is SMNVEV in the germline V gene (reference sequence). Trimming pared 2 bases from V and 5 bases from J, leaving 7 bases between.

The chain employs TRBV7-2 and TRBJ2-7; 7 nucleotides agree with TRBD2. The CDR3 totals 18 residues. Germline CDR1 is SGHTA and CDR2 is FQGNSA. V dropped 5 bases and J dropped 2; count of bases not matched to a gene: 18. The CDR3 nucleotides are TGTGCCAGCAGCGGAACCCCCGGACTAGGGAGTGCTACCTACGAGCAGTACTTC. It encodes CASSGTPGLGSATYEQYF. Using reference TRBV7-2 and TRBJ2-7 for the parts outside the CDR3, the full variable domain is GAGVSQSPSNKVTEKGKDVELRCDPISGHTALYWYRQSLGQGLEFLIYFQGNSAPDKSGLPSDRFSAERTGGSVSTLTIQRTQQEDSAVYLCASSGTPGLGSATYEQYFGPGTRLTVT.

The J gene is TRBJ1-3, the V gene TRBV7-3; D is unresolved. The CDR3 contains 15 residues. Trimming took 1 base from V and 1 from J, leaving 8 bases between them. Germline CDR1 reads SGHTA; CDR2 reads FQGTGA. CDR3 residues: CASSLSGGSGNTIYF. The CDR3 DNA sequence: TGTGCCAGCAGCTTAAGTGGAGGATCTGGAAACACCATATATTTT.

The table lists this clone with a few counts. The rearrangement joins TRBV29-1 to TRBJ2-1; maybe TRBD2 (5 bases). Germline CDR1 and CDR2: SQVTM and ANQGSEA. Trimming took 6 bases from V and 10 from J, leaving 16 bases between them. The length of the CDR3 is 12 residues. The CDR3 DNA is TGCAGCGTCCGACGGGATTGGGGAGAGCAGTTCTTC. It translates to CSVRRDWGEQFF.

The CDR3 nucleotides are TGTGCCAGCAGCCGACCGACAGGGACCTATGGCTACACCTTC. It is translated as CASSRPTGTYGYTF. The genes are TRBV7-9 and TRBJ1-2; 7 nucleotides match TRBD1. V trimming: 5 bases; J trimming: 4 bases; junction bases outside the gene matches: 7. The CDR3 contains 14 residues. In germline, CDR1 is SEHNR, CDR2 FQNEAQ (reference sequence).

The V call is TRBV7-8, the J call TRBJ2-5; maybe TRBD2 (7 bases). The germline gives CDR1 SGHVS, CDR2 FQNEAQ. This CDR3 comprises 16 residues. Trimming took 3 bases from V and 1 from J, leaving 15 bases between them. CDR3 sequence: CASSLVWGGLQETQYF. CDR3 sequence (DNA): TGTGCCAGCAGCTTGGTTTGGGGGGGCCTCCAAGAGACCCAGTACTTC. The full variable domain, rest sourced from reference TRBV7-8 and TRBJ2-5, is GAGVSQSPRYKVAKRGQDVALRCDPISGHVSLFWYQQALGQGPEFLTYFQNEAQLDKSGLPSDRFFAERPEGSVSTLKIQRTQQEDSAVYLCASSLVWGGLQETQYFGPGTRLLVL.

V is TRBV7-2 and J is TRBJ2-3; 12 bases agree with TRBD2. The CDR3 covers 15 residues. V shed 6 bases and J 6 bases; nucleotides not matched to a gene: 7. The germline V gene has CDR1 SGHTA and CDR2 FQGNSA. The CDR3 protein is CASSPSGRGADTQYF. CDR3 nucleotide sequence: TGTGCCAGCAGTCCTAGCGGGAGGGGAGCCGATACGCAGTATTTT.

This rearrangement joins TRBV28 to TRBJ1-1, with 10 positions matching TRBD1. V lost 4 bases and J lost 2; bases outside the gene matches: 4. CDR1 and CDR2 (germline): MDHEN, SYDVKM. This CDR3 has 15 residues. CDR3 coding DNA: TGTGCCAGCAGTTCTTGGACAGGGGGTAACACTGAAGCTTTCTTT. It translates to CASSSWTGGNTEAFF.

This clone appeared a single time. The CDR3 here is CASGLAINIGLAGNEQFF. The CDR3 region has the DNA TGTGCTAGTGGTTTGGCAATCAACATTGGACTAGCGGGGAATGAGCAGTTCTTC. The rearrangement joins TRBV12-5 to TRBJ2-1; 12 bases line up with TRBD2. V lost 1 base and J lost 7; bases outside the gene matches: 11. The CDR3 extends over 18 amino acids. Per germline, CDR1 LGHNT and CDR2 FRNRAP.

V gene TRBV5-1 combines with J gene TRBJ2-5; 8 positions agree with TRBD1. The end of the DNA aligns better with TRBJ2-7, so the J call may be wrong. The CDR3 contains 15 residues. From germline, CDR1 is SGHRS and CDR2 YFSETQ. The CDR3 DNA follows: TGCGCCAGCAGCTTTGGGGGGACAGGCTCCTACGAGCAGTACTTC. Translated: CASSFGGTGSYEQYF.

The chain uses TRBV5-1 and TRBJ2-1; 8 nucleotides align to TRBD1. V gave up 4 bases and J gave up 2 bases; unmatched junction bases: 2. Germline CDR1 and CDR2: SGHRS and YFSETQ. CDR3 length: 14 residues. The CDR3 DNA reads as TGCGCCAGCAGCGCAGGGGGCCCCTACAATGAGCAGTTCTTC. This sequence encodes CASSAGGPYNEQFF.

The gene calls are TRBV11-2 and TRBJ1-2; TRBD1 agrees at 7 bases. Germline V gene sequence: CDR1 SGHAT, CDR2 FQNNGV. CDR3 length: 14 amino acids. V gave up 5 bases and J gave up 7 bases; unmatched junction bases: 10. In DNA, the CDR3 is TGTGCCAGCAGCGGCAGGGGGGAAAGCGGTGGCTACACCTTC. It translates to CASSGRGESGGYTF. Using reference TRBV11-2 and TRBJ1-2 for the parts outside the CDR3, the full variable domain is EAGVAQSPRYKIIEKRQSVAFWCNPISGHATLYWYQQILGQGPKLLIQFQNNGVVDDSQLPKDRFSAERLKGVDSTLKIQPAKLEDSAVYLCASSGRGESGGYTFGSGTRLTVV.

For this clone: The junction and the germline gene differ at one end; a read error may be behind it. The chain recombines TRBV7-9 with TRBJ1-6, with TRBD1 as a possible D gene (6 bases). This CDR3 has 15 residues. Per the germline V gene, CDR1 is SEHNR and CDR2 is FQNEAQ (reference sequence). Here the CDR3 DNA reads TGTTCCAGCAGCTTAAGGGGGGGTTATAATTCACCCCTCCACTTT. Translating gives CSSSLRGGYNSPLHF.